This TCR beta chain was recovered during a study of control samples from healthy donors and cancer patients. The assay was immunoSEQ multiplex PCR, and TCRdb's table has in-frame clones only and misses some. Of fewer than 50,000 clones listed, around nine tenths are singletons. The germline V gene encodes CDR1 SEHNR and CDR2 FQNEAQ (reference sequence). V shed 3 bases and J 4 bases; nucleotides not matched to a gene: 9. This CDR3 comprises 16 residues. V and J are TRBV7-9 and TRBJ2-7, with 10 positions matching TRBD2. This TCR came from a man aged 25-45 years with colorectal cancer. The sample taken for sequencing was PBMCs. This CDR3 reads CASSLRSRTSGYEQYF. CDR3 DNA sequence: TGTGCCAGCAGCTTGAGAAGCCGGACTAGCGGTTACGAGCAGTACTTC.